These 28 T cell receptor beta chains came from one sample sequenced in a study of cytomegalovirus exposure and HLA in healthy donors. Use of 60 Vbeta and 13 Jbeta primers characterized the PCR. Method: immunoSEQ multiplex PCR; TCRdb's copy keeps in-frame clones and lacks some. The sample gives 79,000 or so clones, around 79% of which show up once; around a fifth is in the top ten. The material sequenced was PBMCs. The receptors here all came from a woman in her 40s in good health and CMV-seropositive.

The CDR3 sequence is CASTLGTSNYGYTF. CDR3 in DNA: TGTGCCAGCACCCTTGGGACATCTAACTATGGCTACACCTTC. This sequence joins TRBV6-1 and TRBJ1-2; D might be TRBD1 (6 bases). Looked up from germline, CDR1 is MNHNS and CDR2 is SASEGT. CDR3 length equals 14 residues. Trimming pared 7 bases from V and 0 bases from J, leaving 12 bases between.

The chain's CDR3 is CASSLAGDETQYF. The CDR3 bases are TGCGCCAGCAGCCTAGCGGGAGATGAGACCCAGTACTTC. The chain combines TRBV5-1 with TRBJ2-5; TRBD2 agrees at 10 bases. V trimming: 4 bases; J trimming: 5 bases; junction bases outside the gene matches: 2. CDR3 size: 13 residues. Germline V gives CDR1 SGHRS, CDR2 YFSETQ.

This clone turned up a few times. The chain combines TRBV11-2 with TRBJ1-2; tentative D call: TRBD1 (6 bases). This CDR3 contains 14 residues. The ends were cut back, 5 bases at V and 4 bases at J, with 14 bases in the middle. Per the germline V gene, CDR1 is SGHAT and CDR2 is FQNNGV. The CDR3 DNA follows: TGTGCCAGCAGCCCCACGGACAGCGGCTATGGCTACACCTTC. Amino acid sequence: CASSPTDSGYGYTF.

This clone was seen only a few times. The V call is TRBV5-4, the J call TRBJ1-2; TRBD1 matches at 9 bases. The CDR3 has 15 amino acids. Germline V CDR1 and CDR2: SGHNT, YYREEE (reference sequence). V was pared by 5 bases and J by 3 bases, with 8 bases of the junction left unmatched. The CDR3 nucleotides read TGTGCCAGCAGGACTGGGACAGGGCTTCACTATGGCTACACCTTC. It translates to CASRTGTGLHYGYTF.

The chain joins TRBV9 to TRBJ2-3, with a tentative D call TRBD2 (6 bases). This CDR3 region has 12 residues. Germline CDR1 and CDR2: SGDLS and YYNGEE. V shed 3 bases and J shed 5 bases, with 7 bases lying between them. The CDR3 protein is CASSATRDTQYF. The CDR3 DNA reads TGTGCCAGCAGCGCGACTAGAGATACGCAGTATTTT.

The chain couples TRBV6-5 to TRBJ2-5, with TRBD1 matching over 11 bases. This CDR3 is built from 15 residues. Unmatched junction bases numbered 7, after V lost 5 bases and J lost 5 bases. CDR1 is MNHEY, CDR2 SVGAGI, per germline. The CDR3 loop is CASSRRTGGRETQYF. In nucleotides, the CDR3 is TGTGCCAGCAGTCGACGGACAGGGGGCAGGGAGACCCAGTACTTC.

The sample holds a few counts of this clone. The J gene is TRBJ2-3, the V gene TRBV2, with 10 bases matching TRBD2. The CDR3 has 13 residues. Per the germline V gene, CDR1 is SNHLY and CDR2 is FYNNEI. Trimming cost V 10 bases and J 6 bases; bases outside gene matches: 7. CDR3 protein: CATLAGESDTQYF. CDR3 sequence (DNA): TGTGCCACCCTAGCGGGAGAGTCCGATACGCAGTATTTT.

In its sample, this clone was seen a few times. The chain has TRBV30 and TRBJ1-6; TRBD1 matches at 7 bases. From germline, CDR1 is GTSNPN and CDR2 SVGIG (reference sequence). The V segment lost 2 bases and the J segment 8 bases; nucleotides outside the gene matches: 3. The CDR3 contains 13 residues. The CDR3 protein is CAWSYTGDSPLHF. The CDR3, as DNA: TGTGCCTGGAGTTATACAGGGGATTCACCCCTCCACTTT.

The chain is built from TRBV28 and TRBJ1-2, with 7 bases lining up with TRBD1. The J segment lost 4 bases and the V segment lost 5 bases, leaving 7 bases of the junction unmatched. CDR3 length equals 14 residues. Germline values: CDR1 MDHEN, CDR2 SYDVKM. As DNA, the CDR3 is TGTGCCAGCAGTGAGACCGGGACAGCCTATGGCTACACCTTC. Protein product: CASSETGTAYGYTF.

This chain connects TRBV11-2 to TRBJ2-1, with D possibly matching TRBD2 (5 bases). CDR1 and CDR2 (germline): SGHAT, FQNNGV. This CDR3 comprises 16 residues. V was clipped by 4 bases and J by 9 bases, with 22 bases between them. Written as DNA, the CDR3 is TGTGCCAGCAGCTCTCTCGGGGTCTCGGTGGCCGCTGAGCAGTTCTTC. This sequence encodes CASSSLGVSVAAEQFF.

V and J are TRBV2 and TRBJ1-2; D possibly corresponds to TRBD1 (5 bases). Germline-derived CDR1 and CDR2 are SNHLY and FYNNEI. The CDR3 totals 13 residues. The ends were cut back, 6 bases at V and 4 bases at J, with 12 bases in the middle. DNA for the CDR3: TGTGCCAGCAGGAAGGACACCCCCTATGGCTACACCTTC. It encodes CASRKDTPYGYTF.

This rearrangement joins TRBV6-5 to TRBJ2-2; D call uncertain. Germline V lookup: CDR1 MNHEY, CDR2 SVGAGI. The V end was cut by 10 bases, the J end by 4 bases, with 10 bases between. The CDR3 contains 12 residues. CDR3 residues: CATRGFTGELFF. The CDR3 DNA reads TGTGCCACCCGAGGTTTCACCGGGGAGCTGTTTTTT.

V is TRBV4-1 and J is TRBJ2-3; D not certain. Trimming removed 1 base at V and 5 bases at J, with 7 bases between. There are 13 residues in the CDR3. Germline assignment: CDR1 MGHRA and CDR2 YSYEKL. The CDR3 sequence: CASSQVSRDTQYF. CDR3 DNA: TGCGCCAGCAGCCAAGTCTCCCGAGATACGCAGTATTTT.

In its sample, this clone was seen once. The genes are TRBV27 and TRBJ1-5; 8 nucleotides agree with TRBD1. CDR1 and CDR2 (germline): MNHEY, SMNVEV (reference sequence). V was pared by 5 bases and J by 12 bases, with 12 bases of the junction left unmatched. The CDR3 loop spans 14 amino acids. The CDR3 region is CASSPITLRGRQHF. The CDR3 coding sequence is TGTGCCAGCAGTCCTATAACCCTCAGGGGGCGCCAGCATTTT.

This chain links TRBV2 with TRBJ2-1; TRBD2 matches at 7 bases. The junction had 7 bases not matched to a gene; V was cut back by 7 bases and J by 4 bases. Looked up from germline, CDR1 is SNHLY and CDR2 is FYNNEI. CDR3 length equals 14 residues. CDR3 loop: CASMGREGYNEQFF. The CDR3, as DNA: TGTGCCAGCATGGGCAGGGAGGGGTACAATGAGCAGTTCTTC. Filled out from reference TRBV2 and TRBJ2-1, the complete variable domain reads EPEVTQTPSHQVTQMGQEVILRCVPISNHLYFYWYRQILGQKVEFLVSFYNNEISEKSEIFDDQFSVERPDGSNFTLKIRSTKLEDSAMYFCASMGREGYNEQFFGPGTRLTVL.

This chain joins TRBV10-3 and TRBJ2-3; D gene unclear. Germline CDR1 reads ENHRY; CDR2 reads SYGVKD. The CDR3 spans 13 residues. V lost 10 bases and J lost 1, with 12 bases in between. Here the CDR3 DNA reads TGTGCCAGCTCTCAGGATGGCACAGATACGCAGTATTTT. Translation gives CASSQDGTDTQYF.

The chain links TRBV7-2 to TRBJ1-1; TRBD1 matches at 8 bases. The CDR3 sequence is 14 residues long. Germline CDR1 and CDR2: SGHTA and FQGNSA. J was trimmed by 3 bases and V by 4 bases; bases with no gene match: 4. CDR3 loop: CASSSGQGHTEAFF. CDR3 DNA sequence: TGTGCCAGCAGCTCCGGACAGGGTCACACTGAAGCTTTCTTT.

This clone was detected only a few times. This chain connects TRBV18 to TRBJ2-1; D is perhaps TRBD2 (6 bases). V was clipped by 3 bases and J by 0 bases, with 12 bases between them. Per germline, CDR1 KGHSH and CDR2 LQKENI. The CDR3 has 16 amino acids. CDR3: CASSPVGGDSYNEQFF. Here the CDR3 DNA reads TGTGCCAGCTCACCCGTTGGAGGGGACTCCTACAATGAGCAGTTCTTC.

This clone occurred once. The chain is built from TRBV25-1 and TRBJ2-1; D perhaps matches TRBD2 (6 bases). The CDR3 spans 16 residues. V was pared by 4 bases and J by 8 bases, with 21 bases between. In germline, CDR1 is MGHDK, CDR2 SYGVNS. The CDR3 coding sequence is TGTGCCAGCAGTGTACTAGCCGCTTTGGCCTTGGATGAGCAGTTCTTC. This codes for CASSVLAALALDEQFF.

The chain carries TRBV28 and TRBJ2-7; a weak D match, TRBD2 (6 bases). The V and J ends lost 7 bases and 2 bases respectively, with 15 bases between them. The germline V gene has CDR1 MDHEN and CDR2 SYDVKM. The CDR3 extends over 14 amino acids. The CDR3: CASIQGGAPYEQYF. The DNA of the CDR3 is TGTGCCAGCATTCAAGGAGGGGCACCCTACGAGCAGTACTTC. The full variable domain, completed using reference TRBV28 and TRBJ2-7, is DVKVTQSSRYLVKRTGEKVFLECVQDMDHENMFWYRQDPGLGLRLIYFSYDVKMKEKGDIPEGYSVSREKKERFSLILESASTNQTSMYLCASIQGGAPYEQYFGPGTRLTVT.

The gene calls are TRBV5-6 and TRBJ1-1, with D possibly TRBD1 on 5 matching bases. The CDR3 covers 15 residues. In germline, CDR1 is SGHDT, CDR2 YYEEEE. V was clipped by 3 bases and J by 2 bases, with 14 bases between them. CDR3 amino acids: CASSYEGRPNTEAFF. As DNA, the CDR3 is TGTGCCAGCAGCTACGAGGGGAGGCCTAACACTGAAGCTTTCTTT.

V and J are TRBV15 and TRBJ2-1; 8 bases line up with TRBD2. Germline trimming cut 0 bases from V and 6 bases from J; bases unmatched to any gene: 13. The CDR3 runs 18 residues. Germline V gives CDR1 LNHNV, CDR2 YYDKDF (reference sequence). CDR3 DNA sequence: TGTGCCACCAGCAGAGAGCCGAAGGGCGGGGGGTCTACCAATGAGCAGTTCTTC. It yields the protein CATSREPKGGGSTNEQFF.

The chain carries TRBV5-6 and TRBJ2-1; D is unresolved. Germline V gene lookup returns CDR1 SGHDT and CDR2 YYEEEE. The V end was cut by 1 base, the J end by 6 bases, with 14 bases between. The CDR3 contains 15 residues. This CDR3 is CASSLFSRPFNEQFF. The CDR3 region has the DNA TGTGCCAGCAGCTTGTTCTCTAGACCATTCAATGAGCAGTTCTTC.

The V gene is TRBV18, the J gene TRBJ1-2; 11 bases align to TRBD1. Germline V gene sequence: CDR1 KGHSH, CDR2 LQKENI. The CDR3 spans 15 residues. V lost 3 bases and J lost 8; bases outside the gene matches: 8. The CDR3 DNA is TGTGCCAGCTCACCGGGACAGGGGGAGGTCTACGGCTACACCTTC. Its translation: CASSPGQGEVYGYTF.

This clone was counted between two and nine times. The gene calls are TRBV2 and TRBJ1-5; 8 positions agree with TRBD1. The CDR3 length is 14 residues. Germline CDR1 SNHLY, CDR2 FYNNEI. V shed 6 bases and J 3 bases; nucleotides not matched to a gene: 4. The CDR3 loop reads CASSATGVNQPQHF. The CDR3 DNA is TGTGCCAGCAGCGCGACAGGGGTCAATCAGCCCCAGCATTTT.

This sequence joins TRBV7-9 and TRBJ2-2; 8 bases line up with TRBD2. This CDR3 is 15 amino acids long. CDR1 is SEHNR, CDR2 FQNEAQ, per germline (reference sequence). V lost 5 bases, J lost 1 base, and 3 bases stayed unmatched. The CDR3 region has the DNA TGTGCCAGCAGCCGACTAGCGCAGAACACCGGGGAGCTGTTTTTT. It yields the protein CASSRLAQNTGELFF.

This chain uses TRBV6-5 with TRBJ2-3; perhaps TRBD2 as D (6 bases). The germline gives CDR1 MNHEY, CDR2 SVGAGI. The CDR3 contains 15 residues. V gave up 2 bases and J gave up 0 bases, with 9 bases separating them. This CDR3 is CASSYGGGSTDTQYF. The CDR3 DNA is TGTGCCAGCAGTTACGGTGGGGGGAGCACAGATACGCAGTATTTT.

The CDR3 nucleotides are TGTGCCAGCAGGTTCCTAACGGGGGGGACGAACACTGAAGCTTTCTTT. Translated: CASRFLTGGTNTEAFF. The chain links TRBV13 to TRBJ1-1; D possibly corresponds to TRBD1 (5 bases). Germline V gene lookup returns CDR1 PRHDT and CDR2 FYEKMQ (reference sequence). The CDR3 has 16 amino acids. The ends were cut back, 6 bases at V and 1 base at J, with 18 bases in the middle.